This is a list of T cell receptor beta chains from one sample in a study of regulatory T cells in long-lasting Graves disease. TCRdb reprocessed the multiplex PCR reads via MiXCR and lists one record per CDR3 protein. Of 200,000 to 250,000 distinct CDR3 sequences listed, 20% to 25% are singletons. Here the sequenced sample was peripheral blood mononuclear cells (PBMCs), taken at new diagnosis, from a patient treated with antithyroid drugs. The receptors shown here come from a female donor with Graves disease. The CDR3 runs from the conserved cysteine through the conserved F or W. Each record gives: D gene, clone size, J gene, V gene, CDR3 protein, CDR3 DNA. The D gene is left open where the match is weak. The size of a clone is reported for some rows only, either as once, few or many, or as a class for expanded clones.

d_call: TRBD2
clone_size: many
j_call: TRBJ2-3
v_call: TRBV6-1
cdr3_aa: CASRRWPSGLLPSTDTQYF
cdr3_nt: TGTGCCAGCAGACGCTGGCCTAGCGGGTTATTACCTAGCACAGATACGCAGTATTTT

d_call: .
clone_size: many
j_call: TRBJ2-7
v_call: TRBV15
cdr3_aa: CATQTLGAGPRTYEQYF
cdr3_nt: TGTGCCACTCAAACTTTAGGGGCAGGCCCTAGAACCTACGAGCAGTACTTC

d_call: TRBD1
clone_size: many
j_call: TRBJ1-1
v_call: TRBV29-1
cdr3_aa: CSVETDRRAEAFF
cdr3_nt: TGCAGCGTTGAAACGGACAGGCGAGCTGAAGCTTTCTTT

d_call: TRBD1
clone_size: .
j_call: TRBJ2-5
v_call: TRBV2
cdr3_aa: CASSYTGGAETQYF
cdr3_nt: TGTGCCAGCAGCTACACAGGGGGCGCAGAGACCCAGTACTTC

d_call: .
clone_size: many
j_call: TRBJ1-1
v_call: TRBV7-9
cdr3_aa: CASSLKDLEAFF
cdr3_nt: TGTGCCAGCAGCTTAAAGGACCTTGAAGCTTTCTTT

d_call: TRBD1
clone_size: .
j_call: TRBJ1-1
v_call: TRBV15
cdr3_aa: CATNHGTGGEAFF
cdr3_nt: TGTGCCACCAACCACGGGACAGGGGGTGAAGCTTTCTTT

d_call: TRBD2
clone_size: many
j_call: TRBJ2-1
v_call: TRBV2
cdr3_aa: CASRGRLAGTNEQFF
cdr3_nt: TGTGCCAGCAGGGGCAGACTAGCGGGAACTAATGAGCAGTTCTTC

d_call: .
clone_size: many
j_call: TRBJ1-3
v_call: TRBV20-1
cdr3_aa: CSASEGSGNTIYF
cdr3_nt: TGCAGTGCTAGCGAAGGGTCTGGAAACACCATATATTTT

d_call: .
clone_size: .
j_call: TRBJ1-2
v_call: TRBV15
cdr3_aa: CATSREGTAYGYTF
cdr3_nt: TGTGCCACCAGCAGAGAAGGGACGGCCTATGGCTACACCTTC

d_call: .
clone_size: many
j_call: TRBJ1-1
v_call: TRBV2
cdr3_aa: CASTLQERGEAFF
cdr3_nt: TGTGCCAGCACCCTCCAGGAGCGGGGGGAAGCTTTCTTT

d_call: .
clone_size: .
j_call: TRBJ1-2
v_call: TRBV25-1
cdr3_aa: CASSEFGQSNTF
cdr3_nt: TGTGCCAGCAGTGAATTCGGACAATCGAACACCTTC

d_call: TRBD1
clone_size: .
j_call: TRBJ2-1
v_call: TRBV3-1
cdr3_aa: CASSPEDRGINEQFF
cdr3_nt: TGTGCCAGCAGCCCCGAAGACAGGGGGATCAATGAGCAGTTCTTC

d_call: .
clone_size: .
j_call: TRBJ1-1
v_call: TRBV7-9
cdr3_aa: CASIPLVSGTEAFF
cdr3_nt: TGTGCCAGCATCCCTTTGGTGAGCGGAACTGAAGCTTTCTTT

d_call: .
clone_size: many
j_call: TRBJ2-3
v_call: TRBV2
cdr3_aa: CATTDIPDTQYF
cdr3_nt: TGTGCCACCACGGATATCCCAGATACGCAGTATTTT

d_call: .
clone_size: few
j_call: TRBJ1-1
v_call: TRBV5-7
cdr3_aa: CASSPDRGMAAFF
cdr3_nt: TGTGCCAGCAGCCCCGACCGCGGGATGGCAGCTTTCTTT

d_call: TRBD2
clone_size: many
j_call: TRBJ2-7
v_call: TRBV6-2/TRBV6-3
cdr3_aa: CASSYIPLAGPGSAYEQYF
cdr3_nt: TGTGCCAGCAGTTACATCCCTCTAGCGGGGCCTGGGAGCGCCTACGAGCAGTACTTC

d_call: .
clone_size: many
j_call: TRBJ1-1
v_call: TRBV18
cdr3_aa: CASSAGYRSNEAFF
cdr3_nt: TGTGCCAGCTCAGCTGGTTACAGATCTAATGAAGCTTTCTTT

d_call: .
clone_size: many
j_call: TRBJ2-5
v_call: TRBV6-2/TRBV6-3
cdr3_aa: CASSLFQETQYF
cdr3_nt: TGTGCCAGCAGCCTCTTCCAAGAGACCCAGTACTTC

d_call: TRBD2
clone_size: many
j_call: TRBJ2-1
v_call: TRBV24-1
cdr3_aa: CATSDPGLAGGWDNEQFF
cdr3_nt: TGTGCCACCAGTGATCCGGGACTAGCGGGAGGATGGGACAATGAGCAGTTCTTC

d_call: .
clone_size: many
j_call: TRBJ1-2
v_call: TRBV27
cdr3_aa: CASRGFGSGNYGYTF
cdr3_nt: TGTGCCAGCAGGGGATTTGGGTCGGGTAACTATGGCTACACCTTC

d_call: TRBD1
clone_size: .
j_call: TRBJ2-7
v_call: TRBV28
cdr3_aa: CASSVTGGFDEQYF
cdr3_nt: TGTGCCAGCAGTGTGACAGGGGGCTTCGACGAGCAGTACTTC

d_call: TRBD2
clone_size: many
j_call: TRBJ2-7
v_call: TRBV6-2/TRBV6-3
cdr3_aa: CASSFLASGSASSYEQYF
cdr3_nt: TGTGCCAGCAGTTTTCTCGCTAGCGGGAGTGCTAGCTCCTACGAGCAGTACTTC

d_call: TRBD1
clone_size: few
j_call: TRBJ1-1
v_call: TRBV6-1
cdr3_aa: CASIPGTGALTEAFF
cdr3_nt: TGTGCCAGCATTCCCGGGACAGGGGCGCTCACTGAAGCTTTCTTT

d_call: .
clone_size: many
j_call: TRBJ2-4
v_call: TRBV4-3
cdr3_aa: CASSPGQRNIQYF
cdr3_nt: TGCGCCAGCAGCCCGGGTCAGAGAAACATTCAGTACTTC

d_call: .
clone_size: many
j_call: TRBJ1-2
v_call: TRBV18
cdr3_aa: CASSDSQHNYGYTF
cdr3_nt: TGTGCCAGCTCGGACAGCCAACATAACTATGGCTACACCTTC

d_call: .
clone_size: many
j_call: TRBJ2-1
v_call: TRBV6-1
cdr3_aa: CASSENPGPFNEQFF
cdr3_nt: TGTGCCAGCAGTGAAAACCCGGGGCCCTTCAATGAGCAGTTCTTC

d_call: TRBD2
clone_size: many
j_call: TRBJ2-3
v_call: TRBV30
cdr3_aa: CAWSAPGTSGTDTQYF
cdr3_nt: TGTGCCTGGAGCGCCCCCGGGACTAGCGGCACAGATACGCAGTATTTT

d_call: TRBD1
clone_size: many
j_call: TRBJ2-7
v_call: TRBV7-9
cdr3_aa: CASSLVQGFYEQYF
cdr3_nt: TGTGCCAGCAGCTTAGTACAGGGGTTCTACGAGCAGTACTTC